The present T cell receptor (beta chain) was sequenced within a study of siplizumab effects on memory and regulatory T cells. This clone is deemed large. Its antigen is unidentified. Losses at the gene ends were 4 bases for V and 0 bases for J; bases not matched to a gene: 5. Looked up from germline, CDR1 is MNHEY and CDR2 is SMNVEV (reference sequence). The CDR3 runs to 15 residues. TCRdb's copy holds only in-frame clones and misses some; the assay was immunoSEQ multiplex PCR. The profile shows about 10,000 clones, around 45% of them singletons. Responder and stimulator cells in the mixed lymphocyte reaction were cultured together for approximately six days at 37°C.

This receptor was obtained from a human donor in good health; the cells came from an allogeneic mixed lymphocyte reaction. The sequenced sample was CFSE-low (dividing) CD4+ T cells sorted from an allogeneic mixed lymphocyte reaction. The chain links TRBV27 to TRBJ1-1, with 7 bases lining up with TRBD1. The CDR3 is CASSSRGVMNTEAFF. Here the CDR3 DNA reads TGTGCCAGCAGTTCCAGGGGGGTGATGAACACTGAAGCTTTCTTT.